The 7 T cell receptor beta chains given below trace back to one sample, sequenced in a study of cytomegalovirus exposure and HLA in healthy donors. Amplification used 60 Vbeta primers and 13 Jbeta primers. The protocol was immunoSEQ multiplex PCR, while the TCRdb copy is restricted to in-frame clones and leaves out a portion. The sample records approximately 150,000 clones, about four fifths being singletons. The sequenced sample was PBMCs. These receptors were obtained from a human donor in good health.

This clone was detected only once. The CDR3 coding sequence is TGTGCCAGCAGCCGCGGGTCCTTCCCGAGGAATGAGCAGTTCTTC. The encoded protein is CASSRGSFPRNEQFF. This chain links TRBV6-5 with TRBJ2-1, with a tentative D call TRBD2 (5 bases). V was clipped by 6 bases and J by 7 bases, with 19 bases between them. The CDR3 is made up of 15 amino acids. Germline-derived CDR1 and CDR2 are MNHEY and SVGAGI.

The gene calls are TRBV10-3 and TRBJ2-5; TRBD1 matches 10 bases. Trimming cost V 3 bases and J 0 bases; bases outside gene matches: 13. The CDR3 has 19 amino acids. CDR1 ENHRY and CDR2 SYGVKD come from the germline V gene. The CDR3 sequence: CAISDSGTGVRVYQETQYF. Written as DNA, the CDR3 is TGTGCCATCAGTGATTCCGGGACAGGGGTCCGCGTGTACCAAGAGACCCAGTACTTC.

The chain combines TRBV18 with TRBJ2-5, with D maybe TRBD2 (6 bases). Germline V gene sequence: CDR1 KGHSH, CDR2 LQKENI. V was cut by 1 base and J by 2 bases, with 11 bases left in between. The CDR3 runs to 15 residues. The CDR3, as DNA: TGTGCCAGCTCACCACGTATAGCGGAACAAGAGACCCAGTACTTC. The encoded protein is CASSPRIAEQETQYF.

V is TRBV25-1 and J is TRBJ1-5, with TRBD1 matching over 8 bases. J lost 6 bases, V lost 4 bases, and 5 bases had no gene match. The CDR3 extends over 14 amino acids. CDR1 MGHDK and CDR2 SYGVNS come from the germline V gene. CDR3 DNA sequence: TGTGCCAGCAGTGGGACAGGGTCGGGTCAGCCCCAGCATTTT. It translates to CASSGTGSGQPQHF.

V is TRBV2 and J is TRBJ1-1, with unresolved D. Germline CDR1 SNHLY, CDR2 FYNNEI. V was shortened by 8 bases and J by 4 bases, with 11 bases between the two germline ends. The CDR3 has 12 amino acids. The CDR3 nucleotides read TGTGCCAGCCGCAACGCCGGCACTGAAGCTTTCTTT. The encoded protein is CASRNAGTEAFF.

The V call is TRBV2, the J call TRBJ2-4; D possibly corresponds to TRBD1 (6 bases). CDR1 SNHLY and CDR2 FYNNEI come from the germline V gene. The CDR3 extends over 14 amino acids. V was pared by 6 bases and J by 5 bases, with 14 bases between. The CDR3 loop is CASSEDRYQNIQYF. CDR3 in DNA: TGTGCCAGCAGCGAGGACAGATATCAAAACATTCAGTACTTC.

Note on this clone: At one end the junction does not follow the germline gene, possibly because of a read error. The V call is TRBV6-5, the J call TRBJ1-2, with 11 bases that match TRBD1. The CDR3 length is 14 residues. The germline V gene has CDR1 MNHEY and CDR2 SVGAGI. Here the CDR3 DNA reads TGTGGCAGCAGTTACGGACAGGGGGCGTATGGCTACACCTTC. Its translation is CGSSYGQGAYGYTF.